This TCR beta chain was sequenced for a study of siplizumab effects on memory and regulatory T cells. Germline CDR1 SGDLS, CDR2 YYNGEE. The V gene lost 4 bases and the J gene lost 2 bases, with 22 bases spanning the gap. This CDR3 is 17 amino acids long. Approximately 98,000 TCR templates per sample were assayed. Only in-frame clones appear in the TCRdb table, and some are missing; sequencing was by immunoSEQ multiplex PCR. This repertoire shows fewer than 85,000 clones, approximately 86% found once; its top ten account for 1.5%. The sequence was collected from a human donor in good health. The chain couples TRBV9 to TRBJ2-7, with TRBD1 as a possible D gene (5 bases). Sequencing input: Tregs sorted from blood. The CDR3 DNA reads TGTGCCAGCAGCCTCTTACAGGCGTGGCTGACGGCCTACGAGCAGTACTTC. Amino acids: CASSLLQAWLTAYEQYF.